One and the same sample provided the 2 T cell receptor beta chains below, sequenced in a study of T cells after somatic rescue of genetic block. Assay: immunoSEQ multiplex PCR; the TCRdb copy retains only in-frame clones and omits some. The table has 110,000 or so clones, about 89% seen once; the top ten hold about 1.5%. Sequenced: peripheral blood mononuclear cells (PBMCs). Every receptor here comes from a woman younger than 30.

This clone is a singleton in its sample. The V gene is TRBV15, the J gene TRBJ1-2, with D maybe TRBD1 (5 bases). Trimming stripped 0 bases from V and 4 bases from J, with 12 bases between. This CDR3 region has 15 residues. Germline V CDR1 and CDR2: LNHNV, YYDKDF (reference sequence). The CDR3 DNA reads TGTGCCACCAGCAGAGATCGGGAGGGGTTCTATGGCTACACCTTC. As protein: CATSRDREGFYGYTF.

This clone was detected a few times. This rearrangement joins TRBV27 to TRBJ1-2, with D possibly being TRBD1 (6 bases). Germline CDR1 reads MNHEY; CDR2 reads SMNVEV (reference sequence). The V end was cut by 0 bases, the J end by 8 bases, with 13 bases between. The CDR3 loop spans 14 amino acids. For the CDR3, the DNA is TGTGCCAGCAGTTTATCGCGGCAGGGGAAGGGCTACACCTTC. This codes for CASSLSRQGKGYTF.